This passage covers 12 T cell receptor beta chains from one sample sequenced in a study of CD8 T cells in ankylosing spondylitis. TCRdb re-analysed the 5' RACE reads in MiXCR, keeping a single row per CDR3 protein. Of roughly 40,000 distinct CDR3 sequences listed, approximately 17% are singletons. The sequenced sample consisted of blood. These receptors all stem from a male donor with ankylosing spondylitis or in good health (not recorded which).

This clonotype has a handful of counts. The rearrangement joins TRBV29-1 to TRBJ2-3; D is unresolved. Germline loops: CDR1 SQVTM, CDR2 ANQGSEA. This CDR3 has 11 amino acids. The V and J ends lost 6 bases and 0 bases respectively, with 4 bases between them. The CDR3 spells CSVDSTDTQYF. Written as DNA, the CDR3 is TGCAGCGTAGACAGCACAGATACGCAGTATTTT.

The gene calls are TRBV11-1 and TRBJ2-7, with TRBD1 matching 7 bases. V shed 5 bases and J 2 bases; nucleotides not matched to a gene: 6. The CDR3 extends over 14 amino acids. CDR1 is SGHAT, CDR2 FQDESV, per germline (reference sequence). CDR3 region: CASSPRDRPYEQYF. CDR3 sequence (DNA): TGTGCCAGCAGCCCCCGGGACAGACCCTACGAGCAGTACTTC.

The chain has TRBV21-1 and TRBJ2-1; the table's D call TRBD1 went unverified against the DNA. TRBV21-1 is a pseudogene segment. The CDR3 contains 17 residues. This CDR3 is CASSKALWQGAYNEQFF. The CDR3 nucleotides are TGTGCCAGCAGCAAAGCGCTTTGGCAGGGGGCTTACAATGAGCAGTTCTTC.

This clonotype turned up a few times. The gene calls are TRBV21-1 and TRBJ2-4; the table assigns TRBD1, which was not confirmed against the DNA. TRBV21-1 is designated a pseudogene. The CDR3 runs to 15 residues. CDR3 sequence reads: CASTYRKMAKNIQYF. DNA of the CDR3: TGTGCCAGCACCTACAGGAAGATGGCCAAAAACATTCAGTACTTC.

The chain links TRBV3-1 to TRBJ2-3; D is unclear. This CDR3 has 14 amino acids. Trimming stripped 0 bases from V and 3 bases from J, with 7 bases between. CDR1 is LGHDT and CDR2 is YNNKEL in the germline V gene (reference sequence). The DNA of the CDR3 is TGTGCCAGCAGCCAAGACGCAGGAACAGATACGCAGTATTTT. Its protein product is CASSQDAGTDTQYF.

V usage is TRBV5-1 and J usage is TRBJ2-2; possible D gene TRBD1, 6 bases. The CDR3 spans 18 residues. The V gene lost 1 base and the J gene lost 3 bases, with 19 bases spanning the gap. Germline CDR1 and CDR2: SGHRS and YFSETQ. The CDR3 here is CASSLRLTGRRDTGELFF. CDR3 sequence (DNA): TGCGCCAGCAGCTTGAGACTTACAGGGAGAAGAGACACCGGGGAGCTGTTTTTT.

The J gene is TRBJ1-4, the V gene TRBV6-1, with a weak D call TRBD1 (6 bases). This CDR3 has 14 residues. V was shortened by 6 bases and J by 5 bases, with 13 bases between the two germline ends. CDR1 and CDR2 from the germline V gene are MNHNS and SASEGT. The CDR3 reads CASRLDRRNEKLFF. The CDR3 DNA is TGTGCCAGCAGATTAGACAGGCGGAATGAAAAACTGTTTTTT.

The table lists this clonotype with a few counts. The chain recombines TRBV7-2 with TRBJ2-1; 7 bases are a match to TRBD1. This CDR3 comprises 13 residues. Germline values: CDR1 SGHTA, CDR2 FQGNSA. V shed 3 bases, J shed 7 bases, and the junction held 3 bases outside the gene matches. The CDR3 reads CASSFPRGNEQFF. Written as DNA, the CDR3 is TGTGCCAGCAGCTTCCCCAGGGGGAATGAGCAGTTCTTC.

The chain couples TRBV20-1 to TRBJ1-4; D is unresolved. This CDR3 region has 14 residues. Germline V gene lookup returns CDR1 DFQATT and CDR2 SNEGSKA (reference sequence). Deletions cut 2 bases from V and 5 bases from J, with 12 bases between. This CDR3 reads CSARREGFNEKLFF. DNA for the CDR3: TGCAGTGCTAGACGCGAGGGCTTCAATGAAAAACTGTTTTTT.

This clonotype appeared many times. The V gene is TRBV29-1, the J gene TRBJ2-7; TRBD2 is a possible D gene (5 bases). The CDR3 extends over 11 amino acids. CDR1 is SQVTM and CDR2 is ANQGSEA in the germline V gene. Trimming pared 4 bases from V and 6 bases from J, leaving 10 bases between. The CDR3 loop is CSVVSGVEQYV. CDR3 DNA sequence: TGCAGCGTTGTCTCCGGGGTCGAGCAGTACGTC.

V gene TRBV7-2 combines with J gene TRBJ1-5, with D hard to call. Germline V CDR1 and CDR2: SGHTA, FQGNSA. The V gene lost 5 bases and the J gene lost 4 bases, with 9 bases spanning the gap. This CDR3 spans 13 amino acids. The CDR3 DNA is TGTGCCAGCAGCCCGACACGAAATCAGCCCCAGCATTTT. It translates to CASSPTRNQPQHF.

This CDR3 reads CSVEAPLGATDTQYF. The CDR3 nucleotides are TGCAGCGTTGAAGCTCCCCTAGGTGCCACAGATACGCAGTATTTT. The genes are TRBV29-1 and TRBJ2-3; no clear D. Trimming stripped 1 base from V and 2 bases from J, with 13 bases between. CDR1 is SQVTM and CDR2 is ANQGSEA in the germline V gene. The CDR3 covers 15 residues.